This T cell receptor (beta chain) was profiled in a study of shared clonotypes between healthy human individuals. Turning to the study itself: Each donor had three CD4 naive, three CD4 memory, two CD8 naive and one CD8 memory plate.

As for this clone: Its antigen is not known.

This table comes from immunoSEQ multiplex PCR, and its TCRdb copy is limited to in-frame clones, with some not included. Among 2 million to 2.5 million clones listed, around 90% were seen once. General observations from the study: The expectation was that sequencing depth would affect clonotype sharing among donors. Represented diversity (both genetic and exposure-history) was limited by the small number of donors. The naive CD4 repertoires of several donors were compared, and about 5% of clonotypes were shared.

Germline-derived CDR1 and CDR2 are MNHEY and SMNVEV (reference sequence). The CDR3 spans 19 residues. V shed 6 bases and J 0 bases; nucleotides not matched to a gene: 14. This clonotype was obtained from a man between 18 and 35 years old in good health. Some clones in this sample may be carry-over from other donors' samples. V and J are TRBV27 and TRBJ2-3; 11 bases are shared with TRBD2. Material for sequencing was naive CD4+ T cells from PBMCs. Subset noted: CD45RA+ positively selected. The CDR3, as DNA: TGTGCCAGCAGGCGTAAGACTAGCGGGACCTCTCCTAGCACAGATACGCAGTATTTT. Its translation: CASRRKTSGTSPSTDTQYF.